These T cell receptor beta chains were read from a single sample in a study of blood T cells in healthy people across ages. TCRdb fed the 5' RACE reads into MiXCR, producing one record per CDR3 protein. Of roughly 900,000 distinct CDR3 sequences listed, 45% to 50% were seen once; the top ten hold roughly 13%. Sequenced sample: blood. These TCRs come from a man aged 30-40 years in good health. The CDR3 runs from the conserved cysteine through the conserved F or W. Fields, in order: V gene, clone size, D gene, J gene, CDR3 DNA, CDR3 protein. The D gene is left open where the match is weak. Size tells how often a clone was seen (once, few, many) or the class of an expanded clone, and some rows leave it out.

>TRBV12-3/TRBV12-4|NA|NA|TRBJ2-1
TGTGCCAGCAGTTTCTTGGCTTCCGGTATCAAAAATGAGCAGTTCTTC
CASSFLASGIKNEQFF
>TRBV10-3|NA|TRBD1|TRBJ2-7
TGTGCCTCCAGGGGGACAGGACAGCCCTACGAGCAGTACTTC
CASRGTGQPYEQYF
>TRBV6-5|NA|TRBD1|TRBJ1-2
TGTGCCAGCAGTTACTCATCCGGACAGGGGGGCTATGGCTACACCTTC
CASSYSSGQGGYGYTF
>TRBV7-2|many|NA|TRBJ2-3
TGTGCCAGCAGCTTAAACTCCCGGGATACGCAGTATTTT
CASSLNSRDTQYF
>TRBV7-2|NA|NA|TRBJ2-5
TGTGCCCGCAGCTTCGACAGGTTCCAAGAGACCCAGTACTTC
CARSFDRFQETQYF
>TRBV5-5|NA|TRBD2|TRBJ2-1
TGTGCCAGCAGCCGTCTAGCGGTCGTAACCTACAATGAGCAGTTCTTC
CASSRLAVVTYNEQFF
>TRBV11-2|NA|NA|TRBJ2-1
TGTGCCAGCAGCTTAGAGGGGGGGGGCAGATACAATGAGCAGTTCTTC
CASSLEGGGRYNEQFF
>TRBV7-2|many|TRBD2|TRBJ2-5
TGTGCCAGCAGCCGAACTAGCGGGGGGGCGGAGACCCAGTACTTC
CASSRTSGGAETQYF
>TRBV4-3|NA|TRBD1|TRBJ1-4
TGCGCCAGCAGCCAGTCGGACAGGGTAGGCGAAAAACTGTTTTTT
CASSQSDRVGEKLFF
>TRBV3-1|NA|NA|TRBJ2-3
TGTGCCAGCAGAATTCAGGGGACAGATACGCAGTATTTT
CASRIQGTDTQYF
>TRBV7-2|NA|TRBD2|TRBJ2-1
TGTGCCAGCAGCCTCCACCCTAGCGGGGAGCAGTTCTTC
CASSLHPSGEQFF
>TRBV3-1|few|NA|TRBJ2-7
TGTGCCAGCAGCCAAGTCGACGGGGCGGGCTACGAGCAGTACTTC
CASSQVDGAGYEQYF
>TRBV4-2|NA|NA|TRBJ2-5
TGTGCCAGCAGCCAAGAGGAGACCCCAGAGACCCAGTACTTC
CASSQEETPETQYF
>TRBV12-3/TRBV12-4|few|TRBD1|TRBJ1-5
TGTGCCAGCAGTTTAGAGTGGAGGGACAGGGATCAGCCCCAGCATTTT
CASSLEWRDRDQPQHF
>TRBV4-1|NA|NA|TRBJ1-4
TGCGCCAGCAGCCAGGGTGGGGGAGTACGGGAAAAACTGTTTTTT
CASSQGGGVREKLFF
>TRBV9|NA|TRBD1|TRBJ1-1
TGTGCCAGCAGCGTAGGAGGGGGACAGGGAGGTATGAACACTGAAGCTTTCTTT
CASSVGGGQGGMNTEAFF
>TRBV15|NA|NA|TRBJ2-3
TGTGCCACCAGCAGAGCAAGCACAGATACGCAGTATTTT
CATSRASTDTQYF
>TRBV5-5|NA|NA|TRBJ1-2
TGTGCCAGCAGCTTTGAGGAGATTCCCTATGGCTACACCTTC
CASSFEEIPYGYTF
>TRBV3-1|few|TRBD2|TRBJ2-4
TGTGCCAGCAGCCAAGTCGGACTAGGGAACATTCAGTACTTC
CASSQVGLGNIQYF
>TRBV27|NA|NA|TRBJ1-5
TGTGCCAGCAGTGTTTTGGGCGGGGCCCAGCATTTT
CASSVLGGAQHF
>TRBV20-1|few|NA|TRBJ1-6
TGCAGTGCTAGCACAGGGCGGTCCTATAATTCACCCCTCCACTTT
CSASTGRSYNSPLHF
>TRBV6-1|few|NA|TRBJ2-7
TGTGCCAGCAGTGGAATACAGGGCAGCTCCTACGAGCAGTACTTC
CASSGIQGSSYEQYF
>TRBV6-5|NA|NA|TRBJ1-6
TGTGCCAGCAGTTACTCGTACCTATCCAGACTCTCCTATAATTCACCCCTCCACTTT
CASSYSYLSRLSYNSPLHF
>TRBV3-1|few|TRBD2|TRBJ2-3
TGTGCCAGCAGCCAGCAGCGGGGGCCAAACACAGATACGCAGTATTTT
CASSQQRGPNTDTQYF
>TRBV7-7|NA|TRBD1|TRBJ2-7
TGTGCTAACAGTTCCGGACAGGGCTTCGGCGAGCAGTACTTC
CANSSGQGFGEQYF
>TRBV4-2|NA|NA|TRBJ2-7
TGTGCCAGCAGCCACCAGACAGGCCCCTACGAGCAGTACTTC
CASSHQTGPYEQYF
>TRBV6-6|few|TRBD1|TRBJ2-3
TGTGCCAGCAGCTGGGGACAGGCCCCTAGCACAGATACGCAGTATTTT
CASSWGQAPSTDTQYF
>TRBV12-3/TRBV12-4|few|NA|TRBJ1-4
TGTGCCAGCAGCCCGGGTACAGGGCGTGAAAAACTGTTTTTT
CASSPGTGREKLFF
>TRBV6-2/TRBV6-3|NA|TRBD2|TRBJ2-7
TGTGCCAGCAGACGACTAGCGGGACAACTCTCCTACGAGCAGTACTTC
CASRRLAGQLSYEQYF
>TRBV20-1|NA|NA|TRBJ2-1
TGCAGTGCTTCACCCCTTAGCGGCAGCTCCTACAATGAGCAGTTCTTC
CSASPLSGSSYNEQFF